Listed below are T cell receptor beta chains from one sample, sequenced in a study of tumor-infiltrating lymphocytes in primary liver carcinoma. TCRdb re-analysed the multiplex PCR reads in MiXCR, keeping a single row per CDR3 protein. The table lists 310,000 or so distinct CDR3 sequences, almost 60% of them singletons. The sample comprised peripheral blood. These receptors were taken from a woman under 40 with primary liver carcinoma and hepatitis B virus infection. Both conserved end residues are part of each CDR3. The D gene is left open where the match is weak. Only some rows state a clone size, as once, few, many or a class for expanded clones.

CDR3nt	CDR3aa	v_gene	d_gene	abundance	j_gene
TGCGCCAGCAGCTTCAACTACTACCGGAACACCCCGACGGGCGAGCAGTACTTC	CASSFNYYRNTPTGEQYF	TRBV5-1	NA	NA	TRBJ2-7
TGTACCAGCAGTTACCGGGGCGGGCTCGCAAACATTCAGTACTTC	CTSSYRGGLANIQYF	TRBV12-3/TRBV12-4	NA	NA	TRBJ2-4
TGTGCCTGGAGTCAACGGGGACAGGGGCTTTCACCCCTCCACTTT	CAWSQRGQGLSPLHF	TRBV30	TRBD1	NA	TRBJ1-6
TGTGCCAGCAGTCCAAGTGCGATTGGTGGGGGGGCTGGTGAAAAACTGGTTTTT	CASSPSAIGGGAGEKLVF	TRBV4-3	NA	NA	TRBJ1-4
TGTGCCAGCAGCACATTGGATACGCAGTATTTT	CASSTLDTQYF	TRBV11-2	NA	medium-sized	TRBJ2-3
TGTGCCAGCAGCTTGAAGACAGGACGGGAGCAGTTCTTC	CASSLKTGREQFF	TRBV11-2	NA	many	TRBJ2-1
TGTGCCAGCAGCCCCCATCAGGGAAACGGCGACTACACCTTC	CASSPHQGNGDYTF	TRBV11-2	NA	NA	TRBJ1-2
TGTGCCAGCAGTGACCGCGCAAGAGACTACAATGAGCAGTTCTTC	CASSDRARDYNEQFF	TRBV25-1	NA	NA	TRBJ2-1
TGTGCTAGCAGTTTTTATACTAGTTCACCCCTCCACTTT	CASSFYTSSPLHF	TRBV12-3/TRBV12-4	NA	NA	TRBJ1-6
TGTGCCAGCAGCTTAAGTTCAGATACGCAGTATTTT	CASSLSSDTQYF	TRBV7-9	NA	many	TRBJ2-3
TGTGCCAGCAGTGCCGTAGCGGGATGTGTAAACAGTGAGCAGTTCTTC	CASSAVAGCVNSEQFF	TRBV14	TRBD2	NA	TRBJ2-1
TGCAGCGTCTTTATTGTGGGGACCCAGTACTTC	CSVFIVGTQYF	TRBV29-1	NA	many	TRBJ2-5
TGTGCCAGCAAGACCACCGGGGAGCTGTTTTTT	CASKTTGELFF	TRBV6-6	NA	few	TRBJ2-2
TGTGCCAGCAGCGCAGTTCCTAGCTACGAGCAGTACTTC	CASSAVPSYEQYF	TRBV9	NA	NA	TRBJ2-7
TGTGCCAGCAGTCGACCGGGACAGGGAAGCACTGAAGCTTTCTTT	CASSRPGQGSTEAFF	TRBV12-3/TRBV12-4	TRBD1	NA	TRBJ1-1
TGTGCCAGCAGGTCCCCGGGGCGAGGCTACACCTTC	CASRSPGRGYTF	TRBV5-4	NA	NA	TRBJ1-2
TGTGCCAGCTGCCACCCCTCCGGGACTATGACGGGGGAGCAGTTCTTC	CASCHPSGTMTGEQFF	TRBV6-5	TRBD2	few	TRBJ2-1
TGCGCCAGCAGTGATGACAGGGGCTCTGGGGCCAACGTCCTGACTTTC	CASSDDRGSGANVLTF	TRBV10-1	TRBD1	few	TRBJ2-6
TGCGCCAGCAGCCAAGACGCGGGAGGAGGGCGCGAGCAGTACTTC	CASSQDAGGGREQYF	TRBV4-1	TRBD2	NA	TRBJ2-7
TGTGCCAGCGGGTCATCCATTCGGTACTTC	CASGSSIRYF	TRBV12-3/TRBV12-4	NA	NA	TRBJ2-4
TGTGCCAGTAGTTTGGTAGCGAGCTACAATGGGCAGTTCTTC	CASSLVASYNGQFF	TRBV6-2/TRBV6-3	NA	NA	TRBJ2-1
TGCAGCGTTGTCCAGGTCTTACGGTTCTACGAGCAGTACTTC	CSVVQVLRFYEQYF	TRBV29-1	NA	many	TRBJ2-7
TGTGCCAGCAGTTTAGGACTATACGAGCAGTACTTC	CASSLGLYEQYF	TRBV28	NA	NA	TRBJ2-7
TGCGCCAGCAGCCTGATGGGCGGACAGCCCTACGAGCAGTACTTC	CASSLMGGQPYEQYF	TRBV5-1	NA	NA	TRBJ2-7
TGTGCCAGCAGTGAGACGGGCTTCACTGAAGCTTTCTTT	CASSETGFTEAFF	TRBV6-1	NA	few	TRBJ1-1
TGTGCCAGTAGAATTGGACAGGAGGCTTACGAGCAGTACTTC	CASRIGQEAYEQYF	TRBV11-2	TRBD1	NA	TRBJ2-7
TGCAGCGTTGAGGTGGGGGCCACTAAAGCTTTCTTT	CSVEVGATKAFF	TRBV29-1	NA	NA	TRBJ1-1
TGTGCCAGGAGTCATACGTTGAGGTCGCAGTATTTT	CARSHTLRSQYF	TRBV11-3	NA	NA	TRBJ2-3
TGTGCCAGCAGCCATCTACTAGCGTACTCCTACGAGCAGTACTTC	CASSHLLAYSYEQYF	TRBV11-2	TRBD2	many	TRBJ2-7
TGCGCCAGCAGTGGTGTAAGGGATACGCAGTATTTT	CASSGVRDTQYF	TRBV5-1	NA	few	TRBJ2-3
TGTGCCAGCAGCTTAGATCCGATGGAGGGTCCTAGGTCGCACTTC	CASSLDPMEGPRSHF	TRBV11-2	NA	NA	TRBJ2-7
TGCAGCGACGGAGACTTAGCGGGGACCCAGTACTTC	CSDGDLAGTQYF	TRBV29-1	TRBD2	many	TRBJ2-5
TGCAGCGTTGAAAGGCGGGGGACATACAATGAGCAGTTCTTC	CSVERRGTYNEQFF	TRBV29-1	NA	NA	TRBJ2-1
TGTGCTAGTGGTTTATCAGCGGGAGGGCCAGATACGCAGTATTTT	CASGLSAGGPDTQYF	TRBV12-5	TRBD2	NA	TRBJ2-3
TGTGCCAGCAGACAAACTAGCGGTACCGGGGAGCAGTTCTTC	CASRQTSGTGEQFF	TRBV7-8	TRBD2	NA	TRBJ2-1
TGTGCCAGCAACTCAAACAGGGCAGATGCGCAGTATTTT	CASNSNRADAQYF	TRBV11-2	NA	NA	TRBJ2-3
TGTGCTAGTGGTTCCCCCTTCGGGGCCGTCGGCGCAGATACGCAGTATTTT	CASGSPFGAVGADTQYF	TRBV12-5	NA	few	TRBJ2-3
TGTGCCAGCAGTTACCCATGGGGGAACACTGAAGCTTTCTTT	CASSYPWGNTEAFF	TRBV6-2/TRBV6-3	NA	few	TRBJ1-1
TGTACCAGCAGCCCACAGTTGGGGAATATTGAGACCCATTACTTC	CTSSPQLGNIETHYF	TRBV11-2	NA	NA	TRBJ2-5